The 17 T cell receptor beta chains below all came from one sample that was sequenced in a study of T cell responses to AZD1222 COVID-19 vaccine. Clones were read by immunoSEQ multiplex PCR, and TCRdb kept only the in-frame ones, dropping some. This table has tens of thousands of clones, approximately 90% appearing once. The material was peripheral blood, obtained on day 0 of MenACWY control vaccination. The receptors derive from an adult in good health.

V usage is TRBV10-3 and J usage is TRBJ2-1; 9 bases agree with TRBD2. The CDR3 length is 13 residues. Germline-derived CDR1 and CDR2 are ENHRY and SYGVKD. After removal of 11 bases from V and 1 base from J, the junction contained 3 bases not matched to a gene. The CDR3 DNA sequence: TGTGCCGTCCTAGCGGGGTCCTACAATGAGCAGTTCTTC. This gives the protein CAVLAGSYNEQFF.

In its sample, this clone was seen a few times. The chain joins TRBV5-4 to TRBJ2-7; 10 bases are a match to TRBD1. V gave up 4 bases and J gave up 0 bases; unmatched junction bases: 4. CDR1 and CDR2 (germline): SGHNT, YYREEE (reference sequence). The CDR3 runs to 15 residues. The CDR3 DNA sequence: TGTGCCAGCAGCGCGGACAGGGGGTTCTCCTACGAGCAGTACTTC. Its protein product is CASSADRGFSYEQYF. Filled out from reference TRBV5-4 and TRBJ2-7, the complete variable domain reads ETGVTQSPTHLIKTRGQQVTLRCSSQSGHNTVSWYQQALGQGPQFIFQYYREEENGRGNFPPRFSGLQFPNYSSELNVNALELDDSALYLCASSADRGFSYEQYFGPGTRLTVT.

V and J are TRBV3-1 (or the pseudogene TRBV3-2) and TRBJ2-5; a possible D gene is TRBD1 (6 bases). This CDR3 comprises 14 residues. The V gene lost 2 bases and the J gene lost 2 bases, with 9 bases spanning the gap. CDR1 LGHDT and CDR2 YNNKEL come from the germline V gene (reference sequence). The CDR3 nucleotides are TGTGCCAGCAGCCAATTCGGACAGCAAGAGACCCAGTACTTC. Translation gives CASSQFGQQETQYF.

CDR3 in amino acids: CASTTGIREAFF. CDR3 nucleotides: TGTGCCAGCACGACAGGGATCAGGGAAGCTTTCTTT. The chain employs TRBV28 and TRBJ1-1; 7 positions agree with TRBD1. The CDR3 is 12 residues long. Germline V CDR1 and CDR2: MDHEN, SYDVKM. V trimming: 7 bases; J trimming: 8 bases; junction bases outside the gene matches: 7.

This chain uses TRBV18 with TRBJ1-1; D gene ambiguous. V lost 1 base, J lost 1 base, and 10 bases lay in between. The CDR3 consists of 15 residues. Germline V lookup: CDR1 KGHSH, CDR2 LQKENI. CDR3: CASSPHPIPNTEAFF. DNA of the CDR3: TGTGCCAGCTCACCACATCCGATCCCGAACACTGAAGCTTTCTTT.

Here the CDR3 reads CAISEAGTDTQYF. In nucleotides, the CDR3 is TGTGCCATCAGTGAAGCGGGCACAGATACGCAGTATTTT. The J gene is TRBJ2-3, the V gene TRBV10-3, with a possible D match to TRBD2 (5 bases). The CDR3 is 13 amino acids. Germline CDR1 and CDR2: ENHRY and SYGVKD. The germline V and J ends were trimmed by 3 bases and 1 base, with 5 bases remaining between them.

This chain links TRBV12-3 or TRBV12-4 with TRBJ2-7; the D gene is possibly TRBD1 (5 bases). Trimming took 1 base from V and 2 from J, leaving 6 bases between them. CDR3 length equals 13 residues. Written as DNA, the CDR3 is TGTGCCAGCAGTTTAGAGACAGCCTACGAGCAGTACTTC. As protein: CASSLETAYEQYF.

The chain combines TRBV7-2 with TRBJ1-6; TRBD1 matches at 9 bases. The V segment lost 5 bases and the J segment 10 bases; nucleotides outside the gene matches: 9. CDR3 length: 15 residues. Germline CDR1 reads SGHTA; CDR2 reads FQGNSA. The CDR3, as DNA: TGTGCCAGCAGCCTTGACAGGGGGGGTCGATCACCCCTCCACTTT. Translation: CASSLDRGGRSPLHF.

The rearrangement uses TRBV5-1 and TRBJ1-6; 9 nucleotides align to TRBD1. V shed 4 bases and J 8 bases; nucleotides not matched to a gene: 4. The germline V gene has CDR1 SGHRS and CDR2 YFSETQ. The CDR3 consists of 14 residues. This chain's CDR3 is CASSRDRDDSPLHF. CDR3 in DNA: TGCGCCAGCAGCAGGGACAGGGACGATTCACCCCTCCACTTT.

The chain is built from TRBV5-8 and TRBJ1-6; 8 bases are a match to TRBD1. The CDR3 is 14 amino acids. Germline-derived CDR1 and CDR2 are SGHTS and YDEGEE. Trimming took 4 bases from V and 8 from J; bases not matched to a gene: 5. CDR3 loop: CASSIQGAHSPLHF. In DNA, the CDR3 is TGTGCCAGCAGCATTCAGGGGGCGCATTCACCCCTCCACTTT.

This chain connects TRBV27 to TRBJ1-2; 9 positions agree with TRBD1. V gave up 5 bases and J gave up 7 bases; unmatched junction bases: 8. There are 14 residues in the CDR3. From germline, CDR1 is MNHEY and CDR2 SMNVEV (reference sequence). The CDR3 DNA is TGTGCCAGCAGTAACTCACAGGGGGCGTTTGGCTACACCTTC. Its protein product is CASSNSQGAFGYTF.

The chain is built from TRBV7-3 and TRBJ2-7, with D unclear. The germline V gene has CDR1 SGHTA and CDR2 FQGTGA. CDR3 length: 14 residues. V lost 2 bases to trimming and J lost 0 bases, with 8 bases between them. The CDR3 here is CASSLDGLSYEQYF. CDR3 DNA: TGTGCCAGCAGCTTAGACGGGCTCTCCTACGAGCAGTACTTC.

V is TRBV29-1 and J is TRBJ2-3; possible D gene TRBD2, 6 bases. Germline CDR1 SQVTM, CDR2 ANQGSEA. CDR3 length: 12 amino acids. The ends were cut back, 1 base at V and 6 bases at J, with 8 bases in the middle. CDR3 residues: CSVEARGDTQYF. In DNA, the CDR3 is TGCAGCGTTGAAGCCCGGGGGGATACGCAGTATTTT.

The rearrangement uses TRBV28 and TRBJ2-1; TRBD2 aligns across 10 bases. Germline values: CDR1 MDHEN, CDR2 SYDVKM. The CDR3 length is 20 residues. V shed 6 bases, J shed 2 bases, and the junction held 19 bases outside the gene matches. The CDR3 loop reads CASSPSEGLAGAGPYNEQFF. The CDR3 DNA reads as TGTGCCAGCAGCCCCTCTGAGGGCCTAGCGGGAGCTGGCCCCTACAATGAGCAGTTCTTC.

V is TRBV19 and J is TRBJ1-3, with 9 nucleotides matching TRBD1. CDR3 size: 13 residues. Germline V CDR1 and CDR2: LNHDA, SQIVND (reference sequence). The V and J ends lost 6 bases and 8 bases, in that order; junction bases with no gene match: 5. As DNA, the CDR3 is TGTGCCAGTAGACGACAGGGGGATTACACCATATATTTT. This translates into CASRRQGDYTIYF.

The J gene is TRBJ1-1, the V gene TRBV29-1; a weak D match, TRBD1 (5 bases). Germline values: CDR1 SQVTM, CDR2 ANQGSEA. V lost 6 bases to trimming and J lost 1 base, with 12 bases between them. The CDR3 has 13 residues. Here the CDR3 reads CSVAPQANTEAFF. The CDR3 DNA sequence: TGCAGCGTCGCCCCACAGGCGAACACTGAAGCTTTCTTT. Full variable domain (rest looked up from reference TRBV29-1 and TRBJ1-1): SAVISQKPSRDICQRGTSLTIQCQVDSQVTMMFWYRQQPGQSLTLIATANQGSEATYESGFVIDKFPISRPNLTFSTLTVSNMSPEDSSIYLCSVAPQANTEAFFGQGTRLTVV.

CDR3 sequence: CASSIVQGTSGSTDTQYF. For the CDR3, the DNA is TGTGCCAGTAGTATAGTTCAGGGGACTAGCGGGAGTACAGATACGCAGTATTTT. The chain is built from TRBV19 and TRBJ2-3, with 14 bases aligning to TRBD2. With V trimmed by 1 base and J by 3 bases, 6 bases remained unmatched. Germline-derived CDR1 and CDR2 are LNHDA and SQIVND (reference sequence). The CDR3 is 18 amino acids.